These 27 T cell receptor beta chains were sequenced from one sample in a study of cytomegalovirus exposure and HLA in healthy donors. TCRdb keeps only in-frame clones here, not all; method: immunoSEQ multiplex PCR. Of 100,000 to 150,000 clones listed, roughly 87% are singletons. Sequenced material: PBMCs. These receptors all stem from a woman aged 18-29 years in good health and CMV-seronegative.

This chain connects TRBV13 to TRBJ1-1, with D uncertain. CDR1 is PRHDT, CDR2 FYEKMQ, per germline (reference sequence). This CDR3 has 13 residues. Trimming left V 3 bases short and J 3 bases short, with 8 bases between. The CDR3 loop reads CASSFSGDTEAFF. The CDR3 DNA reads TGTGCCAGCAGCTTCTCCGGTGACACTGAAGCTTTCTTT.

This clone was counted once. The chain recombines TRBV13 with TRBJ2-7; no definite D call. The CDR3 is 12 amino acids. The ends were cut back, 5 bases at V and 3 bases at J, with 8 bases in the middle. Germline lookup yields CDR1 PRHDT and CDR2 FYEKMQ (reference sequence). The CDR3 DNA is TGTGCCAGCAGCCGTTACTACTACGAGCAGTACTTC. This gives the protein CASSRYYYEQYF. Drawing the rest from reference TRBV13 and TRBJ2-7, the complete variable domain is AAGVIQSPRHLIKEKRETATLKCYPIPRHDTVYWYQQGPGQDPQFLISFYEKMQSDKGSIPDRFSAQQFSDYHSELNMSSLELGDSALYFCASSRYYYEQYFGPGTRLTVT.

This clone was detected once. CDR3 protein: CASSYGQYMNTEAFF. Written as DNA, the CDR3 is TGTGCCAGCAGTTATGGACAGTACATGAACACTGAAGCTTTCTTT. The rearrangement joins TRBV6-5 to TRBJ1-1; tentatively, D is TRBD1 (6 bases). The V gene's germline CDR1 is MNHEY and CDR2 SVGAGI. Trimming removed 3 bases from V and 0 bases from J, with 11 bases in between. The CDR3 is 15 residues long.

V gene TRBV5-6 combines with J gene TRBJ1-4, with D perhaps TRBD1 (6 bases). Between the trimmed V and J ends, which lost 5 bases and 5 bases, there was a span of 16 bases. The CDR3 extends over 15 amino acids. CDR1 is SGHDT, CDR2 YYEEEE, per germline. In DNA, the CDR3 is TGTGCCAGCAGGCGCTCAACAGGGCAAAATGAAAAACTGTTTTTT. Protein: CASRRSTGQNEKLFF.

The chain combines TRBV6-5 with TRBJ1-3; D ambiguous. Trimming removed 10 bases at V and 0 bases at J, with 13 bases between. Germline V gives CDR1 MNHEY, CDR2 SVGAGI. CDR3 length: 14 amino acids. The CDR3 loop reads CATRRRRSGNTIYF. For the CDR3, the DNA is TGTGCCACCCGACGGAGGCGCTCTGGAAACACCATATATTTT.

The V and J genes are TRBV18 and TRBJ2-6; possibly TRBD2 for D (7 bases). The germline CDR1 and CDR2 sequences are KGHSH and LQKENI. This CDR3 is 17 amino acids long. With 0 bases removed from V and 0 bases from J, the gap between germline ends came to 9 bases. Here the CDR3 DNA reads TGTGCCAGCTCACCACCGGGGGGGCGCTCTGGGGCCAACGTCCTGACTTTC. Its protein product is CASSPPGGRSGANVLTF.

This chain links TRBV5-6 with TRBJ2-7; D call uncertain. The V end lost 0 bases, the J end lost 7 bases, and 11 bases lay between the germline ends. Germline V gene lookup returns CDR1 SGHDT and CDR2 YYEEEE. This CDR3 is 13 amino acids long. The CDR3 DNA is TGTGCCAGCAGCTTGGGCGGCCGGAGTGAGCAGTACTTC. This translates into CASSLGGRSEQYF.

This chain uses TRBV19 with TRBJ2-2; D is possibly TRBD1 (6 bases). Germline loops: CDR1 LNHDA, CDR2 SQIVND (reference sequence). V lost 4 bases and J lost 4, with 13 bases in between. The CDR3 is made up of 15 amino acids. CDR3 bases: TGTGCCAGTAGTACCTCCGGGACAACCACCGGGGAGCTGTTTTTT. Translation gives CASSTSGTTTGELFF.

The chain has TRBV4-1 and TRBJ1-3, with 10 bases matching TRBD1. CDR1 is MGHRA and CDR2 is YSYEKL in the germline V gene. Losses at the gene ends were 2 bases for V and 7 bases for J; bases not matched to a gene: 8. The CDR3 sequence is 16 residues long. CDR3 sequence reads: CASSQSTRDRGNTIYF. DNA for the CDR3: TGCGCCAGCAGCCAATCCACCCGGGACAGGGGCAACACCATATATTTT.

The gene calls are TRBV27 and TRBJ2-1; D might be TRBD1 (6 bases). V was shortened by 10 bases and J by 3 bases, with 25 bases between the two germline ends. CDR3 length equals 17 residues. From germline, CDR1 is MNHEY and CDR2 SMNVEV (reference sequence). The CDR3 loop reads CAIGTKRTGHLYNEQFF. CDR3 in DNA: TGTGCCATCGGGACAAAGAGGACGGGACACCTCTACAATGAGCAGTTCTTC.

The V and J genes are TRBV19 and TRBJ1-2, with 7 bases lining up with TRBD1. Trimming took 10 bases from V and 4 from J; bases not matched to a gene: 12. This CDR3 has 14 amino acids. CDR1 is LNHDA and CDR2 is SQIVND in the germline V gene (reference sequence). The CDR3 nucleotides read TGTGCCACTCTTAATTGGGACAGTCGCTATGGCTACACCTTC. Encoded protein: CATLNWDSRYGYTF.

CDR3 residues: CASSLIQNTEAFF. DNA for the CDR3: TGTGCCAGCAGCTTAATCCAAAACACTGAAGCTTTCTTT. The rearrangement joins TRBV11-2 to TRBJ1-1, with unresolved D. The CDR3 covers 13 residues. Germline V CDR1 and CDR2: SGHAT, FQNNGV. The V end lost 2 bases, the J end lost 2 bases, and 6 bases lay between the germline ends.

Only a few counts were recorded for this clone. The rearrangement links TRBV4-1 to TRBJ1-6, with a weak D call TRBD1 (5 bases). Between the trimmed V and J ends, which lost 1 base and 11 bases, there was a span of 12 bases. In germline, CDR1 is MGHRA, CDR2 YSYEKL. This CDR3 has 14 residues. The CDR3 here is CASSQVVGLAPLHF. The CDR3 coding sequence is TGCGCCAGCAGCCAAGTTGTGGGGCTCGCACCCCTCCACTTT.

The chain couples TRBV5-1 to TRBJ2-7; D possibly corresponds to TRBD1 (6 bases). The CDR3 sequence is 13 residues long. Germline-derived CDR1 and CDR2 are SGHRS and YFSETQ. Trimming took 0 bases from V and 5 from J, leaving 9 bases between them. The CDR3, as DNA: TGCGCCAGCAGCTTGGACAGGGTCCACGAGCAGTACTTC. This gives the protein CASSLDRVHEQYF.

The CDR3 nucleotides read TGTGCCACCCGGGGGTACTCGGGCGAGCAGTACTTC. Protein product: CATRGYSGEQYF. The chain employs TRBV6-5 and TRBJ2-7; tentative D call: TRBD2 (6 bases). There are 12 residues in the CDR3. Germline values: CDR1 MNHEY, CDR2 SVGAGI. V was cut by 10 bases and J by 6 bases, with 16 bases left in between.

DNA of the CDR3: TGCAGCGCTAACAGCCCCAGCTCCTACGAGCAGTACTTC. This encodes CSANSPSSYEQYF. This chain uses TRBV29-1 with TRBJ2-7; D unresolved. Germline V gene data show CDR1 as SQVTM and CDR2 as ANQGSEA. The V gene lost 7 bases and the J gene lost 0 bases, with 13 bases spanning the gap. The CDR3 runs 13 residues.

The genes are TRBV6-5 and TRBJ2-7; tentatively, D is TRBD2 (5 bases). The CDR3 is 15 residues long. Germline values: CDR1 MNHEY, CDR2 SVGAGI. V lost 2 bases to trimming and J lost 6 bases, with 17 bases between them. The CDR3 sequence is CASSYSEAGRGEQYF. As DNA, the CDR3 is TGTGCCAGCAGTTACAGCGAGGCAGGCCGGGGCGAGCAGTACTTC.

This sequence joins TRBV19 and TRBJ1-2; D remains ambiguous. The CDR3 consists of 13 residues. Germline CDR1 LNHDA, CDR2 SQIVND (reference sequence). V lost 11 bases to trimming and J lost 5 bases, with 18 bases between them. In nucleotides, the CDR3 is TGTGCCTCCTTATCCCCAGACATGTATGGCTACACCTTC. This translates into CASLSPDMYGYTF.

The rearrangement uses TRBV4-1 and TRBJ2-2, with 10 bases fitting TRBD2. This CDR3 contains 17 residues. Per germline, CDR1 MGHRA and CDR2 YSYEKL. V gave up 4 bases and J gave up 3 bases; unmatched junction bases: 8. Here the CDR3 DNA reads TGCGCCAGCAGCCGGCGGAGCGGGGGGGCTGACACCGGGGAGCTGTTTTTT. Translating gives CASSRRSGGADTGELFF.

This clone showed up just once. The gene calls are TRBV5-1 and TRBJ2-7, with a possible D match to TRBD1 (5 bases). The germline V gene encodes CDR1 SGHRS and CDR2 YFSETQ. The CDR3 covers 16 residues. V lost 3 bases and J lost 4, with 20 bases in between. CDR3 bases: TGCGCCAGCAGCTCCAGGATTGACAGAGCCTGGTACGAGCAGTACTTC. It specifies CASSSRIDRAWYEQYF.

Turning to this clone: One end of the junction does not line up with germline, which may come from a read error. The CDR3 bases are TGTGCCAGCAGCTTAGACTGGACCAGGGTCGACTTC. Protein sequence: CASSLDWTRVDF. The chain combines TRBV7-9 with TRBJ2-5; tentatively, D is TRBD1 (5 bases). The CDR3 totals 12 residues. The germline CDR1 and CDR2 sequences are SEHNR and FQNEAQ (reference sequence).

V and J are TRBV5-1 and TRBJ2-3; TRBD2 matches at 7 bases. Per the germline V gene, CDR1 is SGHRS and CDR2 is YFSETQ. Trimming removed 4 bases from V and 5 bases from J; junction bases left unmatched: 10. The CDR3 totals 15 residues. This chain's CDR3 is CASSAGAVGGDTQYF. CDR3 nucleotides: TGCGCCAGCAGCGCGGGAGCGGTGGGGGGAGATACGCAGTATTTT. Full variable domain (outside the CDR3, taken from reference TRBV5-1 and TRBJ2-3): KAGVTQTPRYLIKTRGQQVTLSCSPISGHRSVSWYQQTPGQGLQFLFEYFSETQRNKGNFPGRFSGRQFSNSRSEMNVSTLELGDSALYLCASSAGAVGGDTQYFGPGTRLTVL.

V is TRBV2 and J is TRBJ1-2; no reliable D call. The CDR3 consists of 14 residues. Looked up from germline, CDR1 is SNHLY and CDR2 is FYNNEI. V was shortened by 7 bases and J by 3 bases, with 15 bases between the two germline ends. DNA for the CDR3: TGTGCCAGCACCCCGGGAGAAAGTTACTATGGCTACACCTTC. Amino acid sequence: CASTPGESYYGYTF.

The sample holds one count of this clone. This rearrangement joins TRBV5-1 to TRBJ2-7; 9 nucleotides agree with TRBD1. CDR3 length: 14 amino acids. Germline assignment: CDR1 SGHRS and CDR2 YFSETQ. The V gene end was trimmed by 4 bases and the J gene end by 4 bases; junction bases not matched to a gene: 6. CDR3 protein: CASSQWDRAYEQYF. For the CDR3, the DNA is TGCGCCAGCAGCCAATGGGACAGGGCATACGAGCAGTACTTC. Drawing the rest from reference TRBV5-1 and TRBJ2-7, the complete variable domain is KAGVTQTPRYLIKTRGQQVTLSCSPISGHRSVSWYQQTPGQGLQFLFEYFSETQRNKGNFPGRFSGRQFSNSRSEMNVSTLELGDSALYLCASSQWDRAYEQYFGPGTRLTVT.

V usage is TRBV6-5 and J usage is TRBJ2-7, with 7 bases lining up with TRBD2. CDR1 MNHEY and CDR2 SVGAGI come from the germline V gene. The CDR3 runs 12 residues. Trimming removed 5 bases from V and 4 bases from J; junction bases left unmatched: 2. CDR3 protein: CASSTGGYEQYF. DNA of the CDR3: TGTGCCAGCAGTACGGGGGGATACGAGCAGTACTTC.

This clone was counted a single time. This chain joins TRBV6-6 and TRBJ1-3, with TRBD1 identical over 8 bases. The CDR3 has 13 residues. CDR1 MNHNY and CDR2 SVGAGI come from the germline V gene (reference sequence). V dropped 8 bases and J dropped 8; count of bases not matched to a gene: 8. The CDR3 loop is CASLAGGADTIYF. The CDR3 coding sequence is TGTGCCAGCTTGGCAGGGGGCGCAGACACCATATATTTT.

The V call is TRBV10-3, the J call TRBJ2-3; TRBD1 agrees at 9 bases. V dropped 5 bases and J dropped 5; count of bases not matched to a gene: 8. CDR1 is ENHRY, CDR2 SYGVKD, per germline. The CDR3 has 15 residues. Here the CDR3 reads CAISSNRGRGDTQYF. CDR3 coding DNA: TGTGCCATCAGTTCGAACAGGGGGCGAGGAGATACGCAGTATTTT.